This passage covers 7 T cell receptor beta chains from one sample sequenced in a study of identical twins. MiXCR, run by TCRdb on the 5' RACE reads, gives a single entry per CDR3 protein. The sample gives 550,000 to 700,000 distinct CDR3 sequences, 20% to 25% of which show up once; 4.3% is in the top ten. These same records also appear under a second study, on T cells expressing NK-cell markers.

Sequences were obtained from PBMCs. These receptors were taken from a woman aged 18-30 years in good health.

This clonotype was found many times. This chain connects TRBV12-3 or TRBV12-4 to TRBJ2-3; D is unclear. V dropped 4 bases and J dropped 0 bases, with 11 bases sitting between them. This CDR3 is built from 15 residues. CDR3 loop: CASSSGFLSTDTQYF. The CDR3 DNA reads TGTGCCAGCAGTTCCGGCTTTCTTAGCACAGATACGCAGTATTTT.

This clonotype was counted only a few times. The CDR3 DNA sequence: TGCGCCAGCAGTACATCAGGGGGCTTTAGCACAGATACGCAGTATTTT. This codes for CASSTSGGFSTDTQYF. This chain uses TRBV5-1 with TRBJ2-3; 8 nucleotides align to TRBD1. CDR1 is SGHRS, CDR2 YFSETQ, per germline. The CDR3 totals 16 residues. V lost 5 bases and J lost 0; bases outside the gene matches: 8.

This clonotype has just a few counts. The genes are TRBV6-5 and TRBJ1-1; a weak D match, TRBD1 (5 bases). This CDR3 comprises 14 residues. Germline V lookup: CDR1 MNHEY, CDR2 SVGAGI. V lost 2 bases to trimming and J lost 0 bases, with 7 bases between them. The CDR3 DNA follows: TGTGCCAGCAGTTACCGACAGTTGAACACTGAAGCTTTCTTT. As protein: CASSYRQLNTEAFF.

The chain employs TRBV9 and TRBJ2-2; a possible D gene is TRBD2 (7 bases). This CDR3 is built from 15 residues. V was clipped by 5 bases and J by 0 bases, with 11 bases between them. Germline V gene data show CDR1 as SGDLS and CDR2 as YYNGEE. For the CDR3, the DNA is TGTGCCAGCAGTGGGGGGGCTACGAACACCGGGGAGCTGTTTTTT. It specifies CASSGGATNTGELFF. Complete variable domain (other parts from reference TRBV9 and TRBJ2-2): DSGVTQTPKHLITATGQRVTLRCSPRSGDLSVYWYQQSLDQGLQFLIQYYNGEERAKGNILERFSAQQFPDLHSELNLSSLELGDSALYFCASSGGATNTGELFFGEGSRLTVL.

The J gene is TRBJ2-3, the V gene TRBV4-3; D is unresolved. V dropped 0 bases and J dropped 0 bases, with 7 bases sitting between them. CDR1 LGHNA and CDR2 YSLEER come from the germline V gene. This CDR3 contains 15 residues. For the CDR3, the DNA is TGCGCCAGCAGCCAAGAAGACCGGAGCACAGATACGCAGTATTTT. Protein sequence: CASSQEDRSTDTQYF.

This clonotype was observed a few times. V and J are TRBV20-1 and TRBJ2-5; D is perhaps TRBD2 (6 bases). Looked up from germline, CDR1 is DFQATT and CDR2 is SNEGSKA (reference sequence). The CDR3 has 15 amino acids. The V end was cut by 3 bases, the J end by 0 bases, with 14 bases between. The chain's CDR3 is CSASSRDLDQETQYF. The CDR3 coding sequence is TGCAGTGCTAGTAGCCGGGACTTGGACCAAGAGACCCAGTACTTC.

The table lists this clonotype with a few counts. The chain joins TRBV27 to TRBJ2-2, with D perhaps matching TRBD1 (5 bases). The CDR3 has 14 amino acids. Per the germline V gene, CDR1 is MNHEY and CDR2 is SMNVEV (reference sequence). The germline V and J ends were trimmed by 5 bases and 8 bases, with 15 bases remaining between them. This chain's CDR3 is CASSKVGPTGELFF. The CDR3, as DNA: TGTGCCAGCAGTAAAGTGGGGCCCACTGGGGAGCTGTTTTTT.